The present T cell receptor beta chain was sequenced within a study of Graves' ophthalmopathy and Graves' hyperthyroidism. Whole-study findings and limits: In blood, most expanded thyroid clonotypes above 0.001 frequency were also detected.

This clonotype was picked up a small number of times. The target antigen is unknown. V lost 6 bases to trimming and J lost 6 bases, with 14 bases between them. Germline V gene lookup returns CDR1 MDHEN and CDR2 SYDVKM. The CDR3 is made up of 13 amino acids. From RNA, the CDR3 regions of TCR beta chains were amplified and sequenced. HTBI primers primed a first-round RT-PCR, and a second-round multiplex PCR followed. TCRdb recomputed calls from the multiplex PCR reads with MiXCR, one row per CDR3 protein. This sample yields some 1.1 million distinct CDR3 sequences, of which roughly two fifths are seen a single time; approximately 12% belongs to the top ten.

The chain is built from TRBV28 and TRBJ1-2, with a weak D call TRBD1 (5 bases). Input material: peripheral blood or thyroid tissue (not recorded which). The receptor was derived from an adult man with Graves' hyperthyroidism. The CDR3, as DNA: TGTGCCAGCAGACGACAGCAGTGGGATGGCTACACCTTC. The encoded protein is CASRRQQWDGYTF.